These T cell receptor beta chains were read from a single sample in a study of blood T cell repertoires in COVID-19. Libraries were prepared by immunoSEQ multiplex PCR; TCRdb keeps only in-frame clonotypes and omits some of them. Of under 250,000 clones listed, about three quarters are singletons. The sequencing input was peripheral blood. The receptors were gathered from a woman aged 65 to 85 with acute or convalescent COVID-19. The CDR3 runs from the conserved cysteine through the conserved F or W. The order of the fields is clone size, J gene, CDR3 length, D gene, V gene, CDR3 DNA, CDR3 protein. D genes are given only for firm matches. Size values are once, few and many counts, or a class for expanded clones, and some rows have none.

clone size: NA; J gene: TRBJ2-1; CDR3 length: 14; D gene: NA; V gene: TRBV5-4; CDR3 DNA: TGTGCCAGCAGCTTGGTCCTCGGGGACAATGAGCAGTTCTTC; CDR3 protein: CASSLVLGDNEQFF
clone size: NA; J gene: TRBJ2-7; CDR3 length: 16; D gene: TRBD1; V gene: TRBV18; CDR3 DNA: TGTGCCAGCTCACCATCCAGGACAGGGGTTGGCTACGAGCAGTACTTC; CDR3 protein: CASSPSRTGVGYEQYF
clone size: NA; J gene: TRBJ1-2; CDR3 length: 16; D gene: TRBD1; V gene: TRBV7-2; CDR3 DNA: TGTGCCAGCAGCCCCGTCGGACAGGTGCCGATCTATGGCTACACCTTC; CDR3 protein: CASSPVGQVPIYGYTF
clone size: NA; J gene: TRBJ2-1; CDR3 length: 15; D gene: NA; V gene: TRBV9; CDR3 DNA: TGTGCCAGCAGCGCGGAGGGGCGGAGTTGGAATGAGCAGTTCTTC; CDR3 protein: CASSAEGRSWNEQFF
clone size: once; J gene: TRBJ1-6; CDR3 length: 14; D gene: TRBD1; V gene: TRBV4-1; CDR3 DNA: TGCGCCAGCAGACTCGACAGGGGGAATTCACCCCTCCACTTT; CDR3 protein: CASRLDRGNSPLHF
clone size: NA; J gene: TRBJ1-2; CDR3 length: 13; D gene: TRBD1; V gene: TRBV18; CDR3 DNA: TGTGCCAGCTCACAACAGGGGGCCTATGGCTACACCTTC; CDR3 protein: CASSQQGAYGYTF
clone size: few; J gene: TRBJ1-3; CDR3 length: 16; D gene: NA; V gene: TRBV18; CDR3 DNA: TGTGCCAGCTCACCATACGACAGCAGCTCTGGAAACACCATATATTTT; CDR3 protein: CASSPYDSSSGNTIYF
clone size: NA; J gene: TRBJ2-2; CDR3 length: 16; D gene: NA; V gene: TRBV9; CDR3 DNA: TGTGCCAGCAGCCCACAATTAGGAGGGGTGAACGGGGAGCTGTTTTTT; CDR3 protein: CASSPQLGGVNGELFF
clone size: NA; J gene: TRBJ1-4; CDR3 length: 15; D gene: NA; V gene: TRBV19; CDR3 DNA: TGTGCCAGTAGGCCCCCAGGGACAACTAATGAAAAACTGTTTTTT; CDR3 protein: CASRPPGTTNEKLFF
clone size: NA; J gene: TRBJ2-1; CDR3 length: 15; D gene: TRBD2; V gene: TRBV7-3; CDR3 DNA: TGTGCCAGCAGCTTACAGACTAGCGGGGGAAATGAGCAGTTCTTC; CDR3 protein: CASSLQTSGGNEQFF
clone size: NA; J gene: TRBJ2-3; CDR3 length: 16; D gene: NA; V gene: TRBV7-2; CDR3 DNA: TGTGCCAGCAACACCAGATTGGGGGGGGCGGGAGATACGCAGTATTTT; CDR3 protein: CASNTRLGGAGDTQYF